A selection of T cell receptor beta chains follows, all from one sample in a study of T cell changes during pregnancy in multiple sclerosis. Sequencing used immunoSEQ multiplex PCR; TCRdb keeps in-frame clones, though not all of them. The table has some 85,000 clones, 90% to 95% seen once. Sequencing used peripheral blood, obtained in the second trimester of pregnancy. The receptors here all came from a female donor in good health, enrolled as a control in a pregnancy study. Both conserved end residues are part of each CDR3. A D gene is named only where the DNA matches it firmly.

J gene	V gene	D gene	CDR3 DNA	CDR3 protein
TRBJ2-2	TRBV18	TRBD1	TGTGCCAGCTCACCGTCAGCTGACAGGGCCGGGGAGCTGTTTTTT	CASSPSADRAGELFF
TRBJ1-6	TRBV5-4	NA	TGTGCCAGCAGCTTAGATCCCGAAGAGTTCTATAATTCACCCCTCCACTTT	CASSLDPEEFYNSPLHF
TRBJ1-1	TRBV15	NA	TGTGCCACCAGCAGAGTTGCAGATAACACTGAAGCTTTCTTT	CATSRVADNTEAFF
TRBJ2-3	TRBV6-5	NA	TGTGCCAGCAGCGGTAGACTAGAGACAGATACGCAGTATTTT	CASSGRLETDTQYF
TRBJ1-2	TRBV7-9	TRBD1	TGTGCCAGCAGCCTAGGACAGGGGGATGGCTACACCTTC	CASSLGQGDGYTF
TRBJ2-1	TRBV6-1	TRBD1	TGTGCCAGCAGTGAATTTTTCTGGGGTTCAACCGGGACAGGGGACAATGAGCAGTTCTTC	CASSEFFWGSTGTGDNEQFF
TRBJ1-2	TRBV19	NA	TGTGCCTCAACGGCTGGGGCGAACTATGGCTACACCTTC	CASTAGANYGYTF
TRBJ1-3	TRBV5-1	NA	TGCGCCAGCAGCTCGCAGGGATTGTCTGGAAACACCATATATTTT	CASSSQGLSGNTIYF
TRBJ2-5	TRBV7-2	TRBD1	TGTGCCAGCAGCTCCCTCAGAGGGGGCCGCAGTTCTCTTGAGACCCAGTACTTC	CASSSLRGGRSSLETQYF
TRBJ2-1	TRBV10-3	TRBD1	TGTGCCATCAGTGAGGATGGACAGGGAAATGAGCAGTTCTTC	CAISEDGQGNEQFF
TRBJ1-1	TRBV23-1	NA	TGCGCCAGCAGTCGGCAAAAGAACACTGAAGCTTTCTTT	CASSRQKNTEAFF
TRBJ2-1	TRBV6-5	TRBD1	TGTGCCAGCAGAAAGGACAGGGACTACAATGAGCAGTTCTTC	CASRKDRDYNEQFF
TRBJ2-7	TRBV15	NA	TGTGCCACCAGCAGAGTCCCGGGCGAGCAGTACTTC	CATSRVPGEQYF
TRBJ1-1	TRBV6-6	TRBD1	TGTGCCAGCAGTTCGTTCGACAGGGAAGAAGCTTTCTTT	CASSSFDREEAFF